A selection of T cell receptor beta chains follows, all from one sample in a study of identical twins. One entry per CDR3 protein results from TCRdb running MiXCR on the 5' RACE reads. The table lists fewer than 650,000 distinct CDR3 sequences, 7% to 7.5% of them singletons. The same sample was also used in a study of yellow fever vaccine responses in identical twins.

The sequenced sample consisted of PBMCs. The receptors originated from a young woman in good health. CDR3s include the opening cysteine and the closing phenylalanine or tryptophan. The D gene is left open where the match is weak. Clone size appears in some rows only: once, few, many, or a class for an expanded clone.

TRBJ1-2,.,.,TRBV25-1,TGTGCCAGCAGTGCCGGGAGCGGTGGCTACACCTTC,CASSAGSGGYTF
TRBJ2-2,TRBD2,many,TRBV6-5,TGTGCCAGCAGTTACTCGAATCCTAGCGGGTCCACCGGGGAGCTGTTTTTT,CASSYSNPSGSTGELFF
TRBJ1-1,.,.,TRBV27,TGTGCCAGCAGTTTATTGGGGACACAGAACACTGAAGCTTTCTTT,CASSLLGTQNTEAFF
TRBJ2-1,.,.,TRBV20-1,TGCAGTGCTGTCAGGGTGAATGAGCAGTTCTTC,CSAVRVNEQFF
TRBJ2-1,.,few,TRBV2,TGTGCCAGCAGTCCCGAGGGGTTGGGTGAGCAGTTCTTC,CASSPEGLGEQFF
TRBJ1-4,TRBD1,few,TRBV28,TGTGCCAGCAGTGTAAGACAGGGTGAAAAACTGTTTTTT,CASSVRQGEKLFF
TRBJ1-1,TRBD1,.,TRBV10-3,TGTGCCATCAGTGGACGGGGCAGGGGGTCGTCTCCGAACACTGAAGCTTTCTTT,CAISGRGRGSSPNTEAFF
TRBJ1-6,.,.,TRBV29-1,TGCAGCGCTAGCTGGGTTCTCTTGAGTTCACCCCTCCACTTT,CSASWVLLSSPLHF
TRBJ1-6,.,many,TRBV12-3/TRBV12-4,TGTGCCAGCAGTTTCCGGGGGTCACCCCTCCACTTT,CASSFRGSPLHF
TRBJ2-1,TRBD1,few,TRBV11-1,TGTGCCAGCAGCCATACGGACAGGGGATACAATGAGCAGTTCTTC,CASSHTDRGYNEQFF
TRBJ2-1,TRBD2,many,TRBV3-1,TGTGCCAGCAGTCTTGGTTTGTACGCGGGGGGGTCCTACAATGAGCAGTTCTTC,CASSLGLYAGGSYNEQFF
TRBJ1-5,TRBD1,many,TRBV5-1,TGCGCCAGCAGCTTGGGGACAGGGGACTTCACTAATCAGCCCCAGCATTTT,CASSLGTGDFTNQPQHF
TRBJ2-7,.,.,TRBV2,TGTGCCAGCAGGCCCCCGGGAGCCGAGCAGTACTTC,CASRPPGAEQYF
TRBJ1-2,.,many,TRBV12-3/TRBV12-4,TGTGCCAGCAGGCCAACAGTGACCTATGGCTACACCTTC,CASRPTVTYGYTF
TRBJ2-2,TRBD2,.,TRBV12-3/TRBV12-4,TGTGCCAGCAGTTTTGCGGGACTATCCGCCGGGGAGCTGTTTTTT,CASSFAGLSAGELFF
TRBJ1-2,.,many,TRBV7-9,TGTGCCAGCAGCCAGGGCGGATACTATGGCTACACCTTC,CASSQGGYYGYTF
TRBJ2-1,TRBD2,few,TRBV11-2,TGTGCCAGCAGCTTACAGCGGGGCTCCTACAATGAGCAGTTCTTC,CASSLQRGSYNEQFF
TRBJ2-2,.,few,TRBV24-1,TGTGCCACCAGTGCGTCGGGTGGACTCATGAACACCGGGGAGCTGTTTTTT,CATSASGGLMNTGELFF
TRBJ2-5,.,few,TRBV5-1,TGCGCCAGCAGCTTGACCCGGGCCTCTCTGGGCAGGGGCGGTCAAGAGACCCAGTACTTC,CASSLTRASLGRGGQETQYF
TRBJ2-2,TRBD1,few,TRBV28,TGTGCCAGCAGCCGACAGGGGGCGCGGCCCGGGGAGCTGTTTTTT,CASSRQGARPGELFF
TRBJ2-2,.,.,TRBV7-9,TGTGCCAGCAGTAAACAAGGGAGTGCTTACGACACCGGGGAGCTGTTTTTT,CASSKQGSAYDTGELFF
TRBJ2-3,TRBD2,many,TRBV7-2,TGTGCCAGCCGACAAGGACTAGCTTTCCCAGATACGCAGTATTTT,CASRQGLAFPDTQYF
TRBJ2-3,TRBD2,few,TRBV19,TGTGCCAGTAGTATAGCCCCAACAACTAGCGGCTCGGATACGCAGTATTTT,CASSIAPTTSGSDTQYF
TRBJ2-3,TRBD1,many,TRBV28,TGTGCCAGCAGATCGGGACAGTTCACAGATACGCAGTATTTT,CASRSGQFTDTQYF
TRBJ1-5,TRBD1,.,TRBV4-1,TGCGCCAGCAGCCAAGATCGGGGGACAGTTCCCTATCAGCCCCAGCATTTT,CASSQDRGTVPYQPQHF
TRBJ2-5,TRBD1,few,TRBV7-9,TGTGCCAGCAGCTTCATGCCCCGGGACAGGGTTGCGGAGACCCAGTACTTC,CASSFMPRDRVAETQYF
TRBJ2-7,.,many,TRBV28,TGTGCCAGCAGACCTACAGCCACTTTGGAGCAGTACTTC,CASRPTATLEQYF
TRBJ2-7,.,many,TRBV5-1,TGCGCCAGCAGCCCCCAGGGTACCTACGAGCAGTACTTC,CASSPQGTYEQYF
TRBJ1-1,TRBD1,.,TRBV20-1,TGCAGTGCACCCCCGGGACAGGGTTCCCTGAACACTGAAGCTTTCTTT,CSAPPGQGSLNTEAFF
TRBJ2-2,TRBD1,.,TRBV3-1,TGTGCCAGCACCCCTAATCGAGGACAGGGAAGCACCGGGGAGCTGTTTTTT,CASTPNRGQGSTGELFF
TRBJ1-2,.,.,TRBV5-6,TGTGCCAGCAGCTTGATTGGCGGGTCTAGCGGCTACACCTTC,CASSLIGGSSGYTF
TRBJ2-7,TRBD2,.,TRBV20-1,TGCAGTGCACAAGAACTAGCGGCGATATCCTACGAGCAGTACTTC,CSAQELAAISYEQYF
TRBJ2-5,.,few,TRBV7-3,TGTGCCAGCAGCTTAAATAGACGAGAGACCCAGTACTTC,CASSLNRRETQYF
TRBJ1-5,TRBD1,.,TRBV20-1,TGCAGTGCTCCCGGGACAGGGGGTAGCAATCAGCCCCAGCATTTT,CSAPGTGGSNQPQHF
TRBJ1-3,TRBD1,few,TRBV20-1,TGCAGTGCTAGGGTACAGGGGATGGAGTCTGGAAACACCATATATTTT,CSARVQGMESGNTIYF
TRBJ2-5,TRBD2,.,TRBV4-1,TGCGCCAGCAGCCAAGATCGGGGGGGCCGGTTCCAAGAGACCCAGTACTTC,CASSQDRGGRFQETQYF
TRBJ2-1,.,many,TRBV29-1,TGCAGCGTCGAATCGTCTAGCAATGAGCAGTTCTTC,CSVESSSNEQFF
TRBJ1-4,TRBD1,few,TRBV2,TGTGCCAGCAGTGGCGCCGGGACAGTTAATGAAAAACTGTTTTTT,CASSGAGTVNEKLFF
TRBJ2-3,.,.,TRBV20-1,TGCAGTGCTAGAGGTCTTCTAGTGTCTATTAGCACAGATACGCAGTATTTT,CSARGLLVSISTDTQYF